The 30 T cell receptor beta chains below come from one sample, sequenced in a study of blood T cell repertoires in COVID-19. Method: immunoSEQ multiplex PCR; TCRdb's copy keeps in-frame clones and lacks some. The sample contains about 180,000 clones, 90% to 95% of which appear only once. Material: peripheral blood. These receptors originate from a man aged 45-65 years with acute or convalescent COVID-19.

This clone occurred once. This chain joins TRBV29-1 and TRBJ2-3; D possibly corresponds to TRBD1 (6 bases). The CDR3 has 13 amino acids. CDR1 and CDR2 from the germline V gene are SQVTM and ANQGSEA. Trimming removed 6 bases from V and 0 bases from J, with 10 bases in between. CDR3 nucleotide sequence: TGCAGCGTCAGGACAGCTAGCACAGATACGCAGTATTTT. Protein product: CSVRTASTDTQYF.

The chain couples TRBV9 to TRBJ1-2; D gene ambiguous. V was clipped by 3 bases and J by 1 base, with 16 bases between them. Per germline, CDR1 SGDLS and CDR2 YYNGEE. The CDR3 consists of 16 residues. CDR3 residues: CASSATAGSHNYGYTF. Written as DNA, the CDR3 is TGTGCCAGCAGCGCCACAGCTGGGTCTCATAACTATGGCTACACCTTC.

The CDR3 loop is CASSQGTAQFTSNEKLFF. The CDR3 DNA sequence: TGTGCCAGCAGCCAAGGGACAGCCCAATTCACTTCTAATGAAAAACTGTTTTTT. This chain links TRBV14 with TRBJ1-4; TRBD1 might be the D (6 bases). Germline assignment: CDR1 SGHDN and CDR2 FVKESK. The CDR3 has 18 residues. Trimming shortened V by 1 base and J by 3 bases, and 18 bases separated the two germline ends.

This chain joins TRBV5-1 and TRBJ2-2, with 12 nucleotides matching TRBD2. The CDR3 has 16 residues. Germline V CDR1 and CDR2: SGHRS, YFSETQ. V lost 3 bases and J lost 1; bases outside the gene matches: 1. The CDR3 loop is CASSWTSGKNTGELFF. Written as DNA, the CDR3 is TGCGCCAGCAGCTGGACTAGCGGGAAGAACACCGGGGAGCTGTTTTTT.

The chain is built from TRBV5-4 and TRBJ1-1; the D gene is possibly TRBD1 (6 bases). This CDR3 contains 15 residues. Germline V gene sequence: CDR1 SGHNT, CDR2 YYREEE (reference sequence). Trimming pared 2 bases from V and 3 bases from J, leaving 14 bases between. The CDR3 protein is CASSFYHNRDTEAFF. CDR3 nucleotide sequence: TGTGCCAGCAGCTTCTACCATAACAGGGACACTGAAGCTTTCTTT.

This chain uses TRBV14 with TRBJ2-1; 9 bases are shared with TRBD2. CDR3 length: 17 amino acids. The junction had 5 bases not matched to a gene; V was cut back by 0 bases and J by 2 bases. Germline assignment: CDR1 SGHDN and CDR2 FVKESK. The CDR3 sequence is CASSQDPRGGAYNEQFF. DNA of the CDR3: TGTGCCAGCAGCCAAGATCCCCGCGGGGGGGCCTACAATGAGCAGTTCTTC.

The V gene is TRBV6-5, the J gene TRBJ1-1; 7 bases agree with TRBD1. The CDR3 length is 15 residues. CDR1 MNHEY and CDR2 SVGAGI come from the germline V gene. V trimming: 11 bases; J trimming: 1 base; junction bases outside the gene matches: 13. The CDR3 coding sequence is TGTGCCTCAGGGGGGTCCGGACAGGCGAACACTGAAGCTTTCTTT. Translated, it gives CASGGSGQANTEAFF.

This chain links TRBV9 with TRBJ2-6, with 9 bases lining up with TRBD1. The CDR3 has 19 residues. Trimming at V came to 0 bases and at J to 1 base, leaving 8 bases not matched to a gene. CDR1 SGDLS and CDR2 YYNGEE come from the germline V gene. In DNA form, the CDR3 reads TGTGCCAGCAGCGTAGCCCCGGGACAGGGTTTATCTGGGGCCAACGTCCTGACTTTC. Encoded protein: CASSVAPGQGLSGANVLTF. The full variable domain, completed using reference TRBV9 and TRBJ2-6, is DSGVTQTPKHLITATGQRVTLRCSPRSGDLSVYWYQQSLDQGLQFLIQYYNGEERAKGNILERFSAQQFPDLHSELNLSSLELGDSALYFCASSVAPGQGLSGANVLTFGAGSRLTVL.

The chain couples TRBV5-1 to TRBJ2-3, with a tentative D call TRBD2 (5 bases). This CDR3 comprises 15 residues. Germline V gives CDR1 SGHRS, CDR2 YFSETQ. V was cut by 0 bases and J by 3 bases, with 11 bases left in between. The CDR3 bases are TGCGCCAGCAGCTTGGGGGCTAGCAGAACAGATACGCAGTATTTT. Translating it yields CASSLGASRTDTQYF.

The chain carries TRBV7-9 and TRBJ2-1; 10 bases line up with TRBD2. Trimming at V came to 3 bases and at J to 8 bases, leaving 7 bases not matched to a gene. The CDR3 covers 15 residues. Germline V gene sequence: CDR1 SEHNR, CDR2 FQNEAQ (reference sequence). This chain's CDR3 is CASSFSQRGGDEQFF. CDR3 DNA: TGTGCCAGCAGCTTTTCCCAGCGGGGGGGCGATGAGCAGTTCTTC.

The chain links TRBV7-2 to TRBJ1-3; TRBD1 agrees at 10 bases. The CDR3 length is 15 residues. V was pared by 5 bases and J by 2 bases, with 3 bases of the junction left unmatched. From germline, CDR1 is SGHTA and CDR2 FQGNSA. The CDR3 nucleotides are TGTGCCAGCAGCGGGACAGGGGTCGCTGGAAACACCATATATTTT. This codes for CASSGTGVAGNTIYF.

The gene calls are TRBV6-2 or TRBV6-3 and TRBJ1-1, with a tentative D call TRBD1 (6 bases). Germline V gene data show CDR1 as MNHEY and CDR2 as SVGEGT. This CDR3 has 12 amino acids. V gave up 3 bases and J gave up 7 bases, with 9 bases separating them. The CDR3 nucleotides read TGTGCCAGCAGTTATACAGGGCTTGAAGCTTTCTTT. It translates to CASSYTGLEAFF.

The rearrangement joins TRBV2 to TRBJ2-7, with 8 bases matching TRBD1. Germline lookup yields CDR1 SNHLY and CDR2 FYNNEI. The CDR3 loop spans 16 amino acids. The V and J ends lost 8 bases and 1 base, in that order; junction bases with no gene match: 13. The CDR3 sequence: CASAGFRTGNSYEQYV. CDR3 nucleotides: TGTGCCAGCGCGGGGTTCCGGACAGGGAATTCCTACGAGCAGTACGTC.

This clone was counted between two and nine times. The J gene is TRBJ2-2, the V gene TRBV18; a weak D match, TRBD1 (6 bases). The germline gives CDR1 KGHSH, CDR2 LQKENI. The CDR3 runs 16 residues. Trimming took 3 bases from V and 1 from J, leaving 12 bases between them. As DNA, the CDR3 is TGTGCCAGCTCACCCGGGGACAACAGGAACACCGGGGAGCTGTTTTTT. Translating it yields CASSPGDNRNTGELFF.

The chain couples TRBV30 to TRBJ2-1, with 9 nucleotides matching TRBD2. Germline assignment: CDR1 GTSNPN and CDR2 SVGIG (reference sequence). The CDR3 runs 16 residues. Trimming cost V 2 bases and J 8 bases; bases outside gene matches: 13. In nucleotides, the CDR3 is TGTGCCTGGAGTCAAGGGGTGCGGGGGGGCAGAGATGAGCAGTTCTTC. Amino acids: CAWSQGVRGGRDEQFF.

This chain links TRBV6-4 with TRBJ1-4; D might be TRBD1 (5 bases). Germline V gene data show CDR1 as MRHNA and CDR2 as SNTAGT. CDR3 length equals 17 residues. V was cut by 7 bases and J by 7 bases, with 25 bases left in between. CDR3 in DNA: TGTGCCAGCACCTCCTTGGTCCCTTGGGGCCTGATTGAAAAACTGTTTTTT. Its translation is CASTSLVPWGLIEKLFF.

V gene TRBV19 combines with J gene TRBJ2-3, with D unresolved. The CDR3 spans 13 residues. V was trimmed by 1 base and J by 5 bases, leaving 7 bases between them. The germline gives CDR1 LNHDA, CDR2 SQIVND (reference sequence). Here the CDR3 DNA reads TGTGCCAGTAGTATAGCACCCGGAGATACGCAGTATTTT. It codes for CASSIAPGDTQYF.

The V gene is TRBV7-2, the J gene TRBJ2-3, with a tentative D call TRBD2 (5 bases). The V gene lost 4 bases and the J gene lost 2 bases, with 10 bases spanning the gap. The germline CDR1 and CDR2 sequences are SGHTA and FQGNSA. The length of the CDR3 is 14 residues. CDR3 bases: TGTGCCAGCAGCTATGCGGGCCCCACAGATACGCAGTATTTT. Residues: CASSYAGPTDTQYF. The variable domain in full, with the rest retrieved from reference TRBV7-2 and TRBJ2-3, is GAGVSQSPSNKVTEKGKDVELRCDPISGHTALYWYRQSLGQGLEFLIYFQGNSAPDKSGLPSDRFSAERTGGSVSTLTIQRTQQEDSAVYLCASSYAGPTDTQYFGPGTRLTVL.

The rearrangement links TRBV4-3 to TRBJ2-4; D is unresolved. CDR1 and CDR2 (germline): LGHNA, YSLEER. The ends were cut back, 1 base at V and 0 bases at J, with 7 bases in the middle. The CDR3 is 15 residues long. DNA of the CDR3: TGCGCCAGCAGCCAAGTAGCCGTAGCCAAAAACATTCAGTACTTC. Translation gives CASSQVAVAKNIQYF.

The chain carries TRBV28 and TRBJ2-1; 9 positions agree with TRBD2. The CDR3 runs 20 residues. Trimming cost V 5 bases and J 2 bases; bases outside gene matches: 19. Germline V gene data show CDR1 as MDHEN and CDR2 as SYDVKM. The CDR3 region is CASSTHASGGPGRPYNEQFF. The CDR3 DNA reads TGTGCCAGCAGTACCCATGCAAGCGGGGGGCCCGGCCGGCCCTACAATGAGCAGTTCTTC.

V usage is TRBV19 and J usage is TRBJ1-5, with 7 nucleotides matching TRBD1. CDR1 and CDR2 from the germline V gene are LNHDA and SQIVND (reference sequence). This CDR3 region has 14 residues. The V and J ends lost 9 bases and 6 bases, in that order; junction bases with no gene match: 11. The CDR3 protein is CASTSIQGVQPQHF. For the CDR3, the DNA is TGTGCCAGCACCTCTATTCAGGGGGTTCAGCCCCAGCATTTT.

The chain employs TRBV19 and TRBJ2-3; a possible D gene is TRBD1 (5 bases). CDR3 size: 15 residues. Deletions cut 6 bases from V and 0 bases from J, with 13 bases between. Germline V gene data show CDR1 as LNHDA and CDR2 as SQIVND (reference sequence). CDR3 DNA sequence: TGTGCCAGTAGGAAAACAGGACCTAGCACAGATACGCAGTATTTT. Its translation is CASRKTGPSTDTQYF.

J is TRBJ2-5 and V is TRBV4-3, with TRBD2 matching over 10 bases. This CDR3 is 16 amino acids long. After removal of 3 bases from V and 4 bases from J, the junction contained 8 bases not matched to a gene. Germline-derived CDR1 and CDR2 are LGHNA and YSLEER. The CDR3 nucleotides are TGCGCCAGCAGCCAGGGTGCTCCTAGCGGGGGAGAGACCCAGTACTTC. As protein: CASSQGAPSGGETQYF.

The genes are TRBV7-2 and TRBJ2-7; 11 bases match TRBD2. Trimming cost V 5 bases and J 4 bases; bases outside gene matches: 4. Germline CDR1 and CDR2: SGHTA and FQGNSA. There are 14 residues in the CDR3. CDR3 amino acids: CASSPRTSGYEQYV. CDR3 nucleotides: TGTGCCAGCAGCCCCAGGACTAGCGGGTACGAGCAGTACGTC.

V is TRBV27 and J is TRBJ1-3, with 9 nucleotides matching TRBD1. CDR3 length equals 15 residues. Germline V gene data show CDR1 as MNHEY and CDR2 as SMNVEV (reference sequence). The V gene end was trimmed by 6 bases and the J gene end by 0 bases; junction bases not matched to a gene: 3. The CDR3 loop is CASRLQGASGNTIYF. As DNA, the CDR3 is TGTGCCAGCAGGTTACAGGGGGCCTCTGGAAACACCATATATTTT.

This chain joins TRBV6-5 and TRBJ1-5; D is unresolved. This CDR3 region has 12 residues. Germline CDR1 is MNHEY and CDR2 is SVGAGI. Trimming cost V 6 bases and J 4 bases, with 7 bases left between them. CDR3 DNA sequence: TGTGCCAGCAGCTCGGGGAATCAGCCCCAGCATTTT. It translates to CASSSGNQPQHF.

This clone showed up just once. CDR3 DNA sequence: TGTGCCAGCAGTTACTCGGGTCCCGGCGCTAGCGGGGGGAGGAACACCGGGGAGCTGTTTTTT. Translating gives CASSYSGPGASGGRNTGELFF. The chain employs TRBV6-2 or TRBV6-3 and TRBJ2-2; 11 nucleotides agree with TRBD2. Trimming cost V 0 bases and J 1 base; bases outside gene matches: 13. Germline V gene lookup returns CDR1 MNHEY and CDR2 SVGEGT. This CDR3 spans 21 amino acids.

The genes are TRBV2 and TRBJ2-2; 8 nucleotides agree with TRBD1. The CDR3 consists of 15 residues. The junction had 10 bases not matched to a gene; V was cut back by 6 bases and J by 7 bases. Per germline, CDR1 SNHLY and CDR2 FYNNEI. CDR3 nucleotides: TGTGCCAGCAGGGGCCAGGGGGCGCTGGGCGGGGAGCTGTTTTTT. This codes for CASRGQGALGGELFF.

The V call is TRBV7-8, the J call TRBJ2-3; the D gene is possibly TRBD2 (5 bases). The V and J ends lost 5 bases and 7 bases respectively, with 10 bases between them. This CDR3 has 12 amino acids. CDR1 and CDR2 from the germline V gene are SGHVS and FQNEAQ. CDR3 bases: TGTGCCAGCAGCCCAAGGGAGAATACGCAGTATTTT. Amino acids: CASSPRENTQYF.

The rearrangement joins TRBV4-2 to TRBJ2-1; 7 bases align to TRBD2. CDR3 length equals 17 residues. Germline V lookup: CDR1 LGHNA, CDR2 YNFKEQ. V shed 0 bases, J shed 3 bases, and the junction held 8 bases outside the gene matches. CDR3 protein: CASSQEATSANYNEQFF. The CDR3, as DNA: TGTGCCAGCAGCCAAGAGGCAACTAGCGCGAACTACAATGAGCAGTTCTTC.